The T cell receptor beta chain under discussion was sequenced for a study of graft-versus-host responses after intestinal transplantation. As for the study in general: Isolated intestinal, liver-intestinal, or multivisceral transplants were what recipients had. Recipients across the board were started on anti-thymocyte globulin induction, then kept on tacrolimus and steroids for about 3 years.

Measured with immunoSEQ multiplex PCR; TCRdb has only the in-frame clones, and not every one. Of some 15,000 clones detected, roughly three quarters appear once; the ten largest clones hold about 8%. This clone was counted a few times. The antigen remains unidentified. This CDR3 has 12 amino acids. V lost 6 bases, J lost 3 bases, and 6 bases lay in between. Germline V lookup: CDR1 SNHLY, CDR2 FYNNEI. The starting material, graft tissue, was processed to release intraepithelial and lamina propria lymphocytes. The study's findings and limits: GvH clones were found in recipient marrow; some appeared first in ileum or blood.

Specimen: ileum tissue, collected around 69 weeks after intestinal transplant. This rearrangement joins TRBV2 to TRBJ1-5; D is uncertain. This clonotype originated in a human patient who received an intestinal transplant, so some T cells may come from the graft donor. The CDR3 spells CASSQTNQPQHF. CDR3 nucleotides: TGTGCCAGCAGCCAGACCAATCAGCCCCAGCATTTT.